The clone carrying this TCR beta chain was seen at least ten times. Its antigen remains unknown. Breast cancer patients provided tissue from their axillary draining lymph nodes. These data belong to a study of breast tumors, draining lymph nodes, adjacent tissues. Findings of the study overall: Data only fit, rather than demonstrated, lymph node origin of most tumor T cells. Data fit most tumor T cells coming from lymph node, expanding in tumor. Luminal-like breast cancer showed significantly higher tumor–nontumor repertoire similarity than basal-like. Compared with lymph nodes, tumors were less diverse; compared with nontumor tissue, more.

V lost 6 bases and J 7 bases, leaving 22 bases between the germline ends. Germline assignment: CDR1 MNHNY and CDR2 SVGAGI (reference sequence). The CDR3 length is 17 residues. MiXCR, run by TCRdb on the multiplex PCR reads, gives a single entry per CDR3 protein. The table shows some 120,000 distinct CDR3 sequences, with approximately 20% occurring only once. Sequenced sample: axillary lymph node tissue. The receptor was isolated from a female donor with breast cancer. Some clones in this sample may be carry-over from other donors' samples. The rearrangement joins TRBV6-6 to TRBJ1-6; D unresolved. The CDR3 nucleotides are TGTGCCAGCAGAGTTCCCCGGGCTCCGGAGGACAATTCACCCCTCCACTTT. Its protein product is CASRVPRAPEDNSPLHF.